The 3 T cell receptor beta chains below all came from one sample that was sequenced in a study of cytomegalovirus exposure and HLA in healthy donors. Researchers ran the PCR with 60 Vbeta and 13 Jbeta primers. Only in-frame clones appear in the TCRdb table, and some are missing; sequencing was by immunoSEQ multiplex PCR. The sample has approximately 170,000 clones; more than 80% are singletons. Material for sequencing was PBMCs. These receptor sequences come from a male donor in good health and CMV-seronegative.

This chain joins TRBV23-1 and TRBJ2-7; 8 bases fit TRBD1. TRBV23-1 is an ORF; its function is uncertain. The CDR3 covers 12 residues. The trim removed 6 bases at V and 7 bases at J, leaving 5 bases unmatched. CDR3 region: CASSLTGGEQYF. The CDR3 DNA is TGCGCCAGCAGCCTTACAGGGGGTGAGCAGTACTTC.

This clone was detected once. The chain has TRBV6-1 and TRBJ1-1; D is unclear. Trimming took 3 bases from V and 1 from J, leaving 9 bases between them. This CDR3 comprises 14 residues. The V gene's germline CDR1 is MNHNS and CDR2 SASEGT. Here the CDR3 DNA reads TGTGCCAGCAGTGACAGGTTCGAGAACACTGAAGCTTTCTTT. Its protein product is CASSDRFENTEAFF.

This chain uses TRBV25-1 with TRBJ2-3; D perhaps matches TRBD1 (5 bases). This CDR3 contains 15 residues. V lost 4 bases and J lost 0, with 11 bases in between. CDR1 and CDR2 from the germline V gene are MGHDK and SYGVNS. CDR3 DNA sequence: TGTGCCAGCAGTGGGACACATAAGAGCACAGATACGCAGTATTTT. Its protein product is CASSGTHKSTDTQYF. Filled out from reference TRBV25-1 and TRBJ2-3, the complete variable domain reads EADIYQTPRYLVIGTGKKITLECSQTMGHDKMYWYQQDPGMELHLIHYSYGVNSTEKGDLSSESTVSRIRTEHFPLTLESARPSHTSQYLCASSGTHKSTDTQYFGPGTRLTVL.